This T cell receptor (beta chain) was identified during a study of blood T cell repertoires in COVID-19 (dated by TCRdb to about 2020). Describing the broader study: Samples from collaborators originated in the United States, Italy and Spain and spanned both the acute and convalescent phases of COVID-19. The prospective study material was composed of cDNA or gDNA derived from T cells, B-cell-depleted T cells, or PBMCs. A de-identified subject ID, COVID-19 status, age in years and sex were almost always included in the sample metadata. Subjects who had been exposed to COVID-19, were actively infected with it, or had recovered from it provided the deeply sampled blood TCRbeta repertoires that made up the dataset. The repertoires were made available in a free public database intended to serve as a resource for research on the immune response to SARS-CoV-2. The samples were drawn from the first 160 participants of the ongoing ImmuneRACE study and from some 1,300 subjects provided by 6 global collaborators. Where available, HLA class I and class II types were taken from metadata supplied by the sample provider and were not determined by assay-based typing.

The germline V gene encodes CDR1 SGHDN and CDR2 FVKESK. The trim is 5 bases for V and 10 bases for J, with a gap of 6 bases between the germline ends. Measured from the cysteine to the phenylalanine, the CDR3 is 11 residues long. Here the CDR3 DNA is all that survives: 33 bases in frame from base 1. Each collaborating institution followed its own protocols to collect whole blood in K2EDTA tubes. For TCRbeta analysis, collaborator samples were shipped as frozen whole blood, as isolated PBMCs, or as DNA extracted from either sample type. The immunoSEQ Assay, a bias-controlled multiplex PCR, was used to amplify TCRbeta CDR3 regions from genomic DNA. As for the authors' bioinformatics: Within the assay, amplification of reference gene primers was used to estimate how many nucleated cells each sample contained. To quantify the absolute abundance of each unique TCRbeta CDR3 rearrangement, sequence reads were collapsed and filtered. For each sample, productive Simpson clonality was calculated as the square root of Simpson's diversity index across productive rearrangements. TCRdb carries this immuneACCESS record with in-frame sequences only. Its versions omit some clonotypes, under half of them owing to an unresolved V gene in the studies checked, with the rest unexplained. V and J calls and clone size come straight from that table; D and trimming were deduced from the DNA. The sample profile shows approximately 270,000 clones; roughly 86% of them were found once. The top ten constitute about 8.6% of the sample.

Paper-wide results and their limitations: The amount of clinical and demographic metadata varied by source and participant and was provided uncurated.

Comments on this clone: Its antigen has not been determined. Base qualities were left out, and no much larger clone turns up one base away.

Sequenced sample: peripheral blood. The sequence joins TRBV14 to TRBJ1-6, with no D gene named confidently. The origin of this receptor is a man between 35 and 55 years old with active or convalescent COVID-19. The bases are TGTGCCAGCAGCTCCGGGTCACCCCTCCACTTT. Its amino acids are CASSSGSPLHF.